This T cell receptor (beta chain) was obtained from a study of cytomegalovirus exposure and HLA in healthy donors. Study outcomes and limitations: Accurate predictions that matched the HLA-A and HLA-B alleles of most subjects were reportedly made from TCR beta sequences. Under in vitro conditions, a few CMV-associated chains were confirmed as specific for CMV antigens.

This clone appeared a single time. Its antigen is unidentified. PCR involved 60 Vbeta and 13 Jbeta primers. Assay used: immunoSEQ multiplex PCR; TCRdb lists only in-frame clones, some missing. This table holds 80,000 to 130,000 clones, over 60% found once. Specimen: PBMCs. This clonotype was obtained from a female donor in good health and CMV-seropositive.

The CDR3 loop is CASSHGVNEQYF. CDR3 nucleotide sequence: TGTGCCAGCAGTCACGGGGTCAACGAGCAGTACTTC. The chain carries TRBV28 and TRBJ2-7; tentatively, D is TRBD2 (5 bases). The germline V gene encodes CDR1 MDHEN and CDR2 SYDVKM. Trimming shortened V by 5 bases and J by 5 bases, and 10 bases separated the two germline ends. This CDR3 has 12 residues.